The present entry profiles one TCR beta chain with its context. Its antigen is not known. This entry is derived from a study of brain T cells in children with intractable seizures. General observations from the study: Clones missing pre-surgery may reflect undersampling of that blood sample. HCMV serostatus was not known, and viral specificity came from CDR3 similarity only.

Generated by immunoSEQ multiplex PCR, the TCRdb table keeps only in-frame clones and is missing some. Of fewer than 150,000 clones listed, approximately 94% were seen once; the top ten hold approximately 3.9%. Per germline, CDR1 SEHNR and CDR2 FQNEAQ (reference sequence). The junction had 8 bases not matched to a gene; V was cut back by 3 bases and J by 0 bases. The CDR3 has 16 amino acids. Sequencing was limited to surgery cases with top T cell transcript signatures in brain tissue. The source of this sequence is a boy under two years old with hemimegalencephaly and intractable seizures. The specimen was peripheral blood, collected at surgery. The rearrangement uses TRBV7-9 and TRBJ2-7; 7 bases align to TRBD2. The CDR3 DNA sequence: TGTGCCAGCAGCTTGGGGAGTAGCGGGTCCTCCTACGAGCAGTACTTC. This sequence encodes CASSLGSSGSSYEQYF.